This T cell receptor (beta chain) comes out of a study of cytomegalovirus exposure and HLA in healthy donors. The V segment lost 1 base and the J segment 7 bases; nucleotides outside the gene matches: 2. This CDR3 spans 14 amino acids. Germline CDR1 MGHDK, CDR2 SYGVNS. With 60 Vbeta and 13 Jbeta primers, the PCR was carried out. Assay used: immunoSEQ multiplex PCR; TCRdb lists only in-frame clones, some missing. The repertoire holds around 210,000 clones, with just under 80% as singletons. V usage is TRBV25-1 and J usage is TRBJ2-7, with TRBD2 matching 12 bases. The source of this sequence is a boy younger than 18 in good health and CMV-seronegative. Sequencing was performed on PBMCs. The CDR3 DNA reads TGTGCCAGCAGTGAATTCGGACTAGCGGGAGAGCAGTACTTC. Amino acid sequence: CASSEFGLAGEQYF.